Sequencing of this T cell receptor (beta chain) was carried out in a study of control samples from healthy donors and cancer patients (TCRdb year 2020). Its CDR3 holds 16 amino acids, cysteine through phenylalanine. The only DNA kept is the CDR3, 48 bases in frame from the first base. After removal of 5 bases from V and 3 bases from J, the junction retains 15 bases not matched to a gene. In the germline V gene (reference sequence), CDR1 corresponds to GTSNPN and CDR2 to SVGIG. Library creation used the immunoSEQ multiplex PCR assay. This is the immuneACCESS table as TCRdb keeps it, with only in-frame sequences that have V and J called. A part of the clones is gone; compared with another copy, unresolved V genes explain less than half, and the rest is unexplained. This sample lists about 170,000 clones; approximately 92% were detected once. The leading ten clones occupy over 4% of the sample. With respect to this clone: The antigen it recognizes is unknown. No base quality information exists; no much larger clone differs at one position.

The rearrangement combines TRBV30 with TRBJ2-7, with 8 bases matching TRBD1. The sequenced sample consisted of blood. This sequence was found in a woman aged 55 to 70 in good health. The CDR3 region has the sequence CAWVAGTGLGLYEQYF. The bases read TGTGCCTGGGTGGCCGGGACAGGCTTAGGACTCTACGAGCAGTACTTC.